The T cell receptor (beta chain) described here comes from a study of cytomegalovirus exposure and HLA in healthy donors. Findings and caveats of the study: An Asian-associated ancestry cluster reportedly showed fewer N-insertions than the roughly 600-donor mean in a later analysis.

The CDR3 has 15 residues. Germline V lookup: CDR1 SGHRS, CDR2 YFSETQ. Trimming cost V 0 bases and J 5 bases, with 12 bases left between them. A word on this clone: The antigen is not known.

PCR employed 60 Vbeta and 13 Jbeta primers. The method was immunoSEQ multiplex PCR; TCRdb's version includes in-frame clones alone and lacks a portion of them. The profile covers 150,000 to 200,000 clones, with about 80% appearing a single time and approximately 2.1% taken by the ten largest. The specimen sequenced was PBMCs. This TCR derives from a man aged 30-40 years in good health and CMV-seronegative. The chain links TRBV5-1 to TRBJ1-5; D possibly corresponds to TRBD1 (5 bases). For the CDR3, the DNA is TGCGCCAGCAGCTTGGGGGAAAGGGGCGATCAGCCCCAGCATTTT. It is translated as CASSLGERGDQPQHF.